Described below is a single T cell receptor (beta chain) sequence and its context. The study co-extracted DNA and RNA from about 19-30 mg of unsorted bulk tissue. These data come from a study of tumor-infiltrating lymphocytes in primary liver carcinoma. Losses at the gene ends were 9 bases for V and 9 bases for J; bases not matched to a gene: 20. Germline lookup yields CDR1 MNHNY and CDR2 SVGAGI (reference sequence). The CDR3 is 16 residues long. TCR beta cDNA was reverse-transcribed from about 0.45 ug of total RNA. The reaction used a constant-region primer and ProtoScript II reverse transcriptase. Slightly modified ARM-PCR served as the procedure for the TCR beta libraries. These libraries came from three rounds of nested multiplex PCR. The opening two PCR rounds, 10 cycles each, paired TRBV1-TRBV30 forward primers with a C-beta reverse primer. One entry per CDR3 protein results from TCRdb running MiXCR on the multiplex PCR reads. This sample has approximately 45,000 distinct CDR3 sequences; roughly 74% occur once, and the top ten carry less than 50%.

Specimen: tumor-adjacent normal liver tissue. The origin of this receptor is a woman in her twenties or thirties with primary liver carcinoma and hepatitis B virus infection. The chain recombines TRBV6-6 with TRBJ2-1; TRBD2 matches 7 bases. The CDR3 is CASSRGLLAPHIEQFF. CDR3 bases: TGTGCCAGTAGCCGGGGCTTACTAGCGCCCCATATTGAGCAGTTCTTC.